This TCR beta chain comes out of a study of T cells after yellow fever vaccination. The overall study: Fractions of limited cellularity were prepared by means of SMART-Seq v4 Ultra Low Input.

Conversion of TCR transcripts into cDNA relied on 5'RACE template switching, which added a universal primer site and UMIs. TCRdb recomputed calls from the 5' RACE reads with MiXCR, one row per CDR3 protein. Found here are about 360,000 distinct CDR3 sequences, under 7.5% of them singletons; the top ten hold about 15%. This clonotype showed up many times. The CDR3 is made up of 14 amino acids. The germline V gene has CDR1 SGHRS and CDR2 YFSETQ. Trimming removed 6 bases at V and 5 bases at J, with 14 bases between. Sequenced material: PBMCs, taken 5 days after the yellow fever booster vaccination. This chain connects TRBV5-1 to TRBJ1-4; D is unclear. This receptor was obtained from a young man who received the YFV17D yellow fever vaccine. Here the CDR3 reads CASTGSTVNEKLFF. As DNA, the CDR3 is TGCGCCAGCACGGGAAGTACGGTGAATGAAAAACTGTTTTTT.